The 18 T cell receptor beta chains below come from one sample, sequenced in a study of shared T cell receptors in the human thymus. TCRdb's table, derived via immunoSEQ multiplex PCR, lists solely in-frame clones and lacks some. The sample shows 700,000 or so clones, over 75% of them seen only once. This same sample was also taken into another study, of human thymus T cells.

The specimen was thymocytes. These receptor sequences come from a girl in the first two years of life with a congenital heart defect.

The V call is TRBV4-2, the J call TRBJ1-2; D uncertain. CDR3 length: 17 residues. Trimming stripped 0 bases from V and 4 bases from J, with 18 bases between. In germline, CDR1 is LGHNA, CDR2 YNFKEQ. The DNA for the CDR3 is TGTGCCAGCAGCCAAGATGCCGGGTCCCCATTTGTCTATGGCTACACCTTC. It encodes CASSQDAGSPFVYGYTF.

The chain couples TRBV2 to TRBJ2-4, with D possibly TRBD2 on 5 matching bases. V was trimmed by 3 bases and J by 0 bases, leaving 12 bases between them. Germline V gives CDR1 SNHLY, CDR2 FYNNEI. The CDR3 totals 16 residues. This CDR3 is CASSDTRGIAKNIQYF. The CDR3 DNA follows: TGTGCCAGCAGTGATACTAGAGGTATAGCCAAAAACATTCAGTACTTC.

This sequence joins TRBV4-3 and TRBJ1-5; D unresolved. CDR1 LGHNA and CDR2 YSLEER come from the germline V gene. The CDR3 is 14 residues long. Trimming took off 0 bases at V and 3 bases at J, with 6 bases between the two ends. CDR3 nucleotide sequence: TGCGCCAGCAGCCAAGACAGGTCCAATCAGCCCCAGCATTTT. Its translation is CASSQDRSNQPQHF.

This clone was detected only a few times. The chain employs TRBV2 and TRBJ2-7, with D uncertain. The CDR3 spans 12 residues. Germline lookup yields CDR1 SNHLY and CDR2 FYNNEI. Trimming left V 7 bases short and J 2 bases short, with 9 bases between. CDR3: CASTKTPYEQYF. The DNA of the CDR3 is TGTGCCAGCACCAAGACTCCCTACGAGCAGTACTTC.

The V call is TRBV11-2, the J call TRBJ1-4; the D gene is possibly TRBD1 (5 bases). The V end lost 7 bases, the J end lost 4 bases, and 16 bases lay between the germline ends. This CDR3 region has 15 residues. Germline CDR1 is SGHAT and CDR2 is FQNNGV. Here the CDR3 DNA reads TGTGCCAGCACCCGGGGGGAGCGGGGTAATGAAAAACTGTTTTTT. This translates into CASTRGERGNEKLFF.

J is TRBJ1-2 and V is TRBV5-5, with TRBD1 matching over 8 bases. Germline lookup yields CDR1 SGHKS and CDR2 YYEKEE (reference sequence). The CDR3 loop spans 14 amino acids. Trimming took 6 bases from V and 0 from J; bases not matched to a gene: 4. CDR3 sequence (DNA): TGTGCCAGCACCAAGGACAGGGCTAACTATGGCTACACCTTC. Translated, it gives CASTKDRANYGYTF.

This rearrangement joins TRBV5-1 to TRBJ2-6, with D tentatively TRBD1 (6 bases). In germline, CDR1 is SGHRS, CDR2 YFSETQ. This CDR3 spans 15 amino acids. With 7 bases removed from V and 0 bases from J, the gap between germline ends came to 11 bases. The CDR3 protein is CASGPGASGANVLTF. For the CDR3, the DNA is TGCGCCAGCGGCCCAGGGGCCTCTGGGGCCAACGTCCTGACTTTC.

The rearrangement joins TRBV7-2 to TRBJ1-1, with D possibly matching TRBD1 (5 bases). The CDR3 is 17 amino acids. CDR1 and CDR2 (germline): SGHTA, FQGNSA. V lost 1 base, J lost 1 base, and 16 bases lay in between. This CDR3 is CASSLGATNRPNTEAFF. In nucleotides, the CDR3 is TGTGCCAGCAGCTTAGGAGCCACGAACAGGCCGAACACTGAAGCTTTCTTT.

This clone showed up just once. The V and J genes are TRBV4-1 and TRBJ1-2; no reliable D call. Germline V gives CDR1 MGHRA, CDR2 YSYEKL. The V and J ends lost 0 bases and 2 bases respectively, with 13 bases between them. The CDR3 has 16 amino acids. The CDR3: CASSQDRRWRNYGYTF. CDR3 nucleotide sequence: TGCGCCAGCAGCCAAGACAGGAGGTGGAGAAACTATGGCTACACCTTC.

This clone was seen just once. The rearrangement uses TRBV11-2 and TRBJ1-6, with D unclear. CDR1 SGHAT and CDR2 FQNNGV come from the germline V gene. The CDR3 has 18 amino acids. V lost 1 base to trimming and J lost 0 bases, with 13 bases between them. CDR3 region: CASSLVEGRSSYNSPLHF. CDR3 nucleotide sequence: TGTGCCAGCAGCTTAGTCGAGGGCCGAAGCTCCTATAATTCACCCCTCCACTTT.

The J gene is TRBJ1-2, the V gene TRBV15; no reliable D call. There are 13 residues in the CDR3. Germline loops: CDR1 LNHNV, CDR2 YYDKDF (reference sequence). The V and J ends lost 2 bases and 8 bases respectively, with 12 bases between them. In DNA, the CDR3 is TGTGCCACCAGCAGAAGAAGGAGGGAAGGCTACACCTTC. The encoded protein is CATSRRRREGYTF.

This clone appeared once. J is TRBJ2-5 and V is TRBV15; TRBD2 aligns across 12 bases. The CDR3 is 17 residues long. Trimming cost V 0 bases and J 7 bases; bases outside gene matches: 9. Germline assignment: CDR1 LNHNV and CDR2 YYDKDF (reference sequence). The CDR3 DNA is TGTGCCACCAGCAGAGATTGGGCTAGCGGGGGGGCCGGGACCCAGTACTTC. Protein product: CATSRDWASGGAGTQYF.

The genes are TRBV6-1 and TRBJ1-1; 9 bases are shared with TRBD1. V gave up 7 bases and J gave up 4 bases; unmatched junction bases: 7. The germline gives CDR1 MNHNS, CDR2 SASEGT. The length of the CDR3 is 14 residues. The CDR3 spells CASMGRDRVTEAFF. The DNA of the CDR3 is TGTGCCAGCATGGGGCGGGACAGGGTCACTGAAGCTTTCTTT.

The chain is built from TRBV25-1 and TRBJ2-7, with 9 bases identical to TRBD1. CDR1 and CDR2 from the germline V gene are MGHDK and SYGVNS. This CDR3 has 18 residues. After removal of 3 bases from V and 1 base from J, the junction contained 13 bases not matched to a gene. CDR3 nucleotide sequence: TGTGCCAGCAGTGATCGGGGACAGGGCCCAAGGGAATCCTACGAGCAGTACTTC. Translating it yields CASSDRGQGPRESYEQYF.

J is TRBJ1-2 and V is TRBV7-8; tentatively, D is TRBD1 (6 bases). The germline V gene encodes CDR1 SGHVS and CDR2 FQNEAQ. This CDR3 comprises 17 residues. The V and J ends lost 2 bases and 5 bases respectively, with 21 bases between them. CDR3 sequence (DNA): TGTGCCAGCAGCTTATTACAGGGCCCCGTAAACCCTTATGGCTACACCTTC. Protein product: CASSLLQGPVNPYGYTF.

V usage is TRBV28 and J usage is TRBJ2-1; 7 nucleotides match TRBD2. The trim removed 7 bases at V and 7 bases at J, leaving 19 bases unmatched. In germline, CDR1 is MDHEN, CDR2 SYDVKM. This CDR3 has 17 amino acids. The CDR3 protein is CASKGAFKLAAINEQFF. DNA for the CDR3: TGTGCCAGCAAAGGGGCCTTTAAGCTAGCGGCCATAAATGAGCAGTTCTTC.

This chain links TRBV27 with TRBJ2-2; 12 bases are a match to TRBD2. CDR1 and CDR2 from the germline V gene are MNHEY and SMNVEV (reference sequence). The CDR3 sequence is 17 residues long. Trimming cost V 7 bases and J 1 base; bases outside gene matches: 7. The CDR3 sequence is CASTGTSGGWNTGELFF. CDR3 nucleotides: TGTGCCAGCACTGGCACTAGCGGGGGGTGGAACACCGGGGAGCTGTTTTTT.

The chain employs TRBV7-2 and TRBJ1-5; TRBD1 matches 10 bases. Trimming took 2 bases from V and 0 from J; bases not matched to a gene: 10. This CDR3 is 19 amino acids long. Germline V CDR1 and CDR2: SGHTA, FQGNSA. CDR3 DNA: TGTGCCAGCAGCTTAACATACCGGGACAGGGGTTATAGCAATCAGCCCCAGCATTTT. Protein product: CASSLTYRDRGYSNQPQHF.